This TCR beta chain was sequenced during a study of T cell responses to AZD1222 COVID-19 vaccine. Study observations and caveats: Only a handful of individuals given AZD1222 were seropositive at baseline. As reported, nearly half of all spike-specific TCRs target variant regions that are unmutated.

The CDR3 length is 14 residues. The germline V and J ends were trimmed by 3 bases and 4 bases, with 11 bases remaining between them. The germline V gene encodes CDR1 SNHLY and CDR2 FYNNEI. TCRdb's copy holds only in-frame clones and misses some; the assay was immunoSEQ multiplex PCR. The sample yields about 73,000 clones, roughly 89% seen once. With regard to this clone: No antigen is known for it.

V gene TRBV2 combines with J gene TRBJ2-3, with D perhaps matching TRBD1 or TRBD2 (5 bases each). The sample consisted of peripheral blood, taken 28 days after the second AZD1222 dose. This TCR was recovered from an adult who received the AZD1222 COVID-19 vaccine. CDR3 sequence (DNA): TGTGCCAGCAGTGAGGGGGTCGGCCCAGATACGCAGTATTTT. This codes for CASSEGVGPDTQYF.